Presented here are 2 T cell receptor beta chains from one specimen sequenced in a study of CD4 T cells in relation to SARS-CoV-2 and coronaviruses. Libraries were prepared by immunoSEQ multiplex PCR; TCRdb keeps only in-frame clonotypes and omits some of them. Of approximately 20,000 clones in the sample, 70% to 75% were seen once. Their specific antigens are unknown. CD4+ T cells from unexposed donors were obtained before the COVID-19 pandemic (2011-2018). The cells were cultured for around ten days before CD4+ T cells were isolated. The sequenced sample was CD4+ T cells from PBMCs, cultured in vitro. These receptor sequences come from a human donor in good health.

This clone appeared a few times. The chain recombines TRBV19 with TRBJ1-3, with a tentative D call TRBD1 (5 bases). V dropped 3 bases and J dropped 7 bases, with 13 bases sitting between them. There are 14 residues in the CDR3. Germline V gene data show CDR1 as LNHDA and CDR2 as SQIVND (reference sequence). DNA of the CDR3: TGTGCCAGTAGTATTCGGGGCTCCGGCAACACCATATATTTT. Translating gives CASSIRGSGNTIYF.

A few counts support this clone. This chain joins TRBV2 and TRBJ2-7, with D perhaps matching TRBD1 (6 bases). The CDR3 runs to 14 residues. Trimming took off 7 bases at V and 2 bases at J, with 15 bases between the two ends. CDR1 is SNHLY, CDR2 FYNNEI, per germline. The CDR3 loop reads CASTQTRQAYEQYF. The CDR3 nucleotides read TGTGCCAGCACCCAAACCCGACAGGCCTACGAGCAGTACTTC.